The text below deals with one T cell receptor (beta chain). The sample comes from a study of T cell responses to AZD1222 COVID-19 vaccine. Method: immunoSEQ multiplex PCR; TCRdb's copy keeps in-frame clones and lacks some. In the table there are some 200,000 clones, 88% of which are singletons. The sample consisted of peripheral blood, taken 28 days after the second AZD1222 dose. The source is an adult who received the AZD1222 COVID-19 vaccine.

The CDR3 spells CASSLSADTQYF. DNA of the CDR3: TGCGCCAGCAGCTTGTCGGCAGATACGCAGTATTTT. This chain connects TRBV5-1 to TRBJ2-3; D gene uncertain. The germline CDR1 and CDR2 sequences are SGHRS and YFSETQ. The CDR3 contains 12 residues. V was shortened by 1 base and J by 4 bases, with 4 bases between the two germline ends.